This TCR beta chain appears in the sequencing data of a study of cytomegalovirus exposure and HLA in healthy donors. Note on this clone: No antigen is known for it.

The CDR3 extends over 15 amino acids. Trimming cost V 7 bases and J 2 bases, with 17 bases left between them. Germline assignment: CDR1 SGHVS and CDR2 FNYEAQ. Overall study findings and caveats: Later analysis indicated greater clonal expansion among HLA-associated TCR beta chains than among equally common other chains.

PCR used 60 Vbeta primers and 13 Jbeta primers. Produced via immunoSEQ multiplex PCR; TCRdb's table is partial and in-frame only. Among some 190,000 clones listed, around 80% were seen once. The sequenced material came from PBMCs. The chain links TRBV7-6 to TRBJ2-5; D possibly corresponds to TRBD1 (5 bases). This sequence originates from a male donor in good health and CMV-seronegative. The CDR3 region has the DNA TGTGCCAGCACCTCGGGTGACAGCCTACAAGAGACCCAGTACTTC. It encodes CASTSGDSLQETQYF.